These 7 T cell receptor beta chains were sequenced from one sample in a study of blood T cell repertoires in COVID-19. The protocol was immunoSEQ multiplex PCR, while the TCRdb copy is restricted to in-frame clones and leaves out a portion. The data hold some 50,000 clones, with 85% to 90% observed a single time. The source material was peripheral blood. The receptors come from a human donor in a cohort sampled during active COVID-19.

This chain links TRBV5-1 with TRBJ2-5; 9 nucleotides align to TRBD1. J was trimmed by 5 bases and V by 6 bases; bases with no gene match: 11. Germline-derived CDR1 and CDR2 are SGHRS and YFSETQ. The CDR3 consists of 15 residues. For the CDR3, the DNA is TGCGCCAGCACCTCGGGACAGGGCGGGCTCGAGACCCAGTACTTC. It specifies CASTSGQGGLETQYF.

The chain joins TRBV5-1 to TRBJ1-2; the match to TRBD1 covers 7 bases. Germline lookup yields CDR1 SGHRS and CDR2 YFSETQ. The CDR3 runs 11 residues. Trimming removed 7 bases from V and 8 bases from J; junction bases left unmatched: 5. For the CDR3, the DNA is TGCGCCAGCCGCGCACAGGGGGGCTACACCTTC. Translating it yields CASRAQGGYTF. Based on the CDR3 plus reference TRBV5-1 and TRBJ1-2, the full variable domain is KAGVTQTPRYLIKTRGQQVTLSCSPISGHRSVSWYQQTPGQGLQFLFEYFSETQRNKGNFPGRFSGRQFSNSRSEMNVSTLELGDSALYLCASRAQGGYTFGSGTRLTVV.

V is TRBV27 and J is TRBJ1-2, with a tentative D call TRBD1 (6 bases). CDR3 length: 14 residues. Between the trimmed V and J ends, which lost 5 bases and 7 bases, there was a span of 17 bases. The germline V gene encodes CDR1 MNHEY and CDR2 SMNVEV (reference sequence). CDR3 in amino acids: CASSPRDIVRGYTF. The CDR3 DNA is TGTGCCAGCAGTCCGAGGGACATCGTACGTGGCTACACCTTC.

The chain is built from TRBV7-9 and TRBJ2-2; possible D gene TRBD1, 6 bases. The germline gives CDR1 SEHNR, CDR2 FQNEAQ (reference sequence). V lost 3 bases, J lost 3 bases, and 14 bases lay in between. This CDR3 has 16 amino acids. The CDR3 DNA reads as TGTGCCAGCAGCTTCCAGGGGTCCTTCTACACCGGGGAGCTGTTTTTT. The encoded protein is CASSFQGSFYTGELFF.

This chain connects TRBV5-4 to TRBJ1-1; D ambiguous. The germline CDR1 and CDR2 sequences are SGHNT and YYREEE (reference sequence). The CDR3 runs 11 residues. V lost 5 bases and J 5 bases, leaving 7 bases between the germline ends. As DNA, the CDR3 is TGTGCCAGCAGTTTCCAGACTGAAGCTTTCTTT. It is translated as CASSFQTEAFF. The whole variable domain, remainder taken from reference TRBV5-4 and TRBJ1-1, is ETGVTQSPTHLIKTRGQQVTLRCSSQSGHNTVSWYQQALGQGPQFIFQYYREEENGRGNFPPRFSGLQFPNYSSELNVNALELDDSALYLCASSFQTEAFFGQGTRLTVV.

The rearrangement uses TRBV28 and TRBJ1-2; a possible D gene is TRBD1 (6 bases). V was shortened by 6 bases and J by 0 bases, with 17 bases between the two germline ends. Germline-derived CDR1 and CDR2 are MDHEN and SYDVKM. This CDR3 has 16 residues. CDR3 amino acids: CASSRGGTTTNYGYTF. The CDR3 nucleotides read TGTGCCAGCAGCCGAGGTGGGACAACCACTAACTATGGCTACACCTTC.

This chain connects TRBV7-9 to TRBJ1-2; TRBD1 aligns across 9 bases. Germline CDR1 SEHNR, CDR2 FQNEAQ (reference sequence). The CDR3 is 18 amino acids. The trim removed 6 bases at V and 4 bases at J, leaving 18 bases unmatched. The CDR3 DNA is TGTGCCAGCAGATCCGATCCCGGGACAGGGTCGGCAGTCTATGGCTACACCTTC. Protein product: CASRSDPGTGSAVYGYTF.